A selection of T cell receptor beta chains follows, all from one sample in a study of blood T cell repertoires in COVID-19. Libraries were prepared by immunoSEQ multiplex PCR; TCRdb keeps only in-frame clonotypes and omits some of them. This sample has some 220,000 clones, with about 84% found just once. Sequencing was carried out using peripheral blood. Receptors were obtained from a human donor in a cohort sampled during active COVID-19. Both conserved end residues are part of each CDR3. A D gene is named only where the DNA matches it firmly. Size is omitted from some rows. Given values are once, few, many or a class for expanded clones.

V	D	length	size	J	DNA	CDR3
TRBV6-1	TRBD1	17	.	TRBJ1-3	TGTGCCAGCAGTGAAGCGAATAACCCAGGGGGTGGAAACACCATATATTTT	CASSEANNPGGGNTIYF
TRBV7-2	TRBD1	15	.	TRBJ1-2	TGTGCCAGCAACCCCGAGACAGGGGCTTTTTATGGCTACACCTTC	CASNPETGAFYGYTF
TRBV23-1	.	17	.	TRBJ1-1	TGCGCCAGCAGTCCCGGACACGTCGTCCTCATGAACACTGAAGCTTTCTTT	CASSPGHVVLMNTEAFF
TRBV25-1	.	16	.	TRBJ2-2	TGTGCCAGCAGCATGAGGGGGGGACGGCACACCGGGGAGCTGTTTTTT	CASSMRGGRHTGELFF
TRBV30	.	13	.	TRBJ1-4	TGTGCCTGGAGTGAGGGACTTAATGAAAAACTGTTTTTT	CAWSEGLNEKLFF
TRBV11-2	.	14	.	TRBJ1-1	TGTGCCAGCAGCTTAGATCAATTAGTAACTGAAGCTTTCTTT	CASSLDQLVTEAFF
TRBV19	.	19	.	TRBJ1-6	TGTGCCAGTAGTATGGTGCAAGGGGCCCGGAGCTCCTATAATTCACCCCTCCACTTT	CASSMVQGARSSYNSPLHF
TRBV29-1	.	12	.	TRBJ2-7	TGCAGCGTTGCCGCGAGCTCCTACGAGCAGTACTTC	CSVAASSYEQYF
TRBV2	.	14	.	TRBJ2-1	TGTGCCAGCAGTGAACAGGGCTCCTACAATGAGCAGTTCTTC	CASSEQGSYNEQFF
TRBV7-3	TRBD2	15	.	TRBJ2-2	TGTGCCAGCAGCTTTACTAGCGGGAACACCGGGGAGCTGTTTTTT	CASSFTSGNTGELFF
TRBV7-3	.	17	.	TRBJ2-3	TGTGCCAGCAGCTTAACCAACTCCCCCCGGAGTCAAGATACGCAGTATTTT	CASSLTNSPRSQDTQYF
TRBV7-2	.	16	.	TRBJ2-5	TGTGCCAGCAGCTTAGGGGCTAGCGTTATCCAAGAGACCCAGTACTTC	CASSLGASVIQETQYF
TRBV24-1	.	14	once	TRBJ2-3	TGTGCCACCAGTGATTTAAGCGGATTAGGTACGCAGTATTTT	CATSDLSGLGTQYF
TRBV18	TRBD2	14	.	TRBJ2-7	TGTGCCAGCTCACCAAATAGCGGGAGCGACGAGCAGTACTTC	CASSPNSGSDEQYF
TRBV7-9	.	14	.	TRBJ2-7	TGTGCCAGCAGCCTCCGATGGGGGCCTTACGAGCAGTACTTC	CASSLRWGPYEQYF
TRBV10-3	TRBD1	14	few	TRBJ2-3	TGTGCCATCAGTGAGTCGACAGGGACAGATACGCAGTATTTT	CAISESTGTDTQYF
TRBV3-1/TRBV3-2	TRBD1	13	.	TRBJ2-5	TGTGCCAGCAGCCACGGGACAGAAGAGACCCAGTACTTC	CASSHGTEETQYF
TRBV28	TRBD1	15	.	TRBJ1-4	TGTGCCAGCAGTTCCCTCAGGGGGCGAGATGAAAAACTGTTTTTT	CASSSLRGRDEKLFF
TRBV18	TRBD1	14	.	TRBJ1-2	TGTGCCAGCTCACCAGCGACAGGGGTTGGTGGCTACACCTTC	CASSPATGVGGYTF
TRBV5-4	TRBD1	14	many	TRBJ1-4	TGTGCCAGCAGCCGGAAGACAGGGGACGAAAAACTGTTTTTT	CASSRKTGDEKLFF
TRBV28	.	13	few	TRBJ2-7	TGTGCCAGCTTTTCCGGGAGCTCCTACGAGCAGTACTTC	CASFSGSSYEQYF
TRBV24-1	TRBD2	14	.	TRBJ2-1	TGTGCCACCAGTGTGGCTAGCGGGGGACATGAGCAGTTCTTC	CATSVASGGHEQFF
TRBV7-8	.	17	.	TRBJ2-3	TGTGCCAGCACAGCGCGGTCGGGGAGGCTCCCCGGCCCGGCGCAGTATTTT	CASTARSGRLPGPAQYF
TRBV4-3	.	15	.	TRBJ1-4	TGCGCCAGCAGCCAACAGGTAGCAACTAATGAAAAACTGTTTTTT	CASSQQVATNEKLFF
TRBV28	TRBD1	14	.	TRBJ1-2	TGTGCCAGCAGTTCCGGGACAGGGGGCTATGGCTACACCTTC	CASSSGTGGYGYTF
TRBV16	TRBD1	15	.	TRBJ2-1	TGTGCCAGCAGCCGACCGGGACAGAACTACAATGAGCAGTTCTTC	CASSRPGQNYNEQFF
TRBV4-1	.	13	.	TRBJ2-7	TGCGCCAGCAGCCAAGAAAGGGCCAGGGAAAAGCACTTC	CASSQERAREKHF
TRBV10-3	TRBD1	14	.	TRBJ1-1	TGTGCCATCAGTGGACAGGGCTTGAACACTGAAGCTTTCTTT	CAISGQGLNTEAFF
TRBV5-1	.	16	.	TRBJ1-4	TGCGCCAGCAGCTTTGCCTGGGGGGAAGAAATGAAAAAACTGTTTTTT	CASSFAWGEEMKKLFF
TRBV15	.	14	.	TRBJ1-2	TGTGCCACCAGCAGGCGTCTACAGGACTATGGCTACACCTTC	CATSRRLQDYGYTF
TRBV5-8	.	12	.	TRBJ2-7	TGTGCCAGCAGCTCCAACAGGTACGAGCAGTACTTC	CASSSNRYEQYF
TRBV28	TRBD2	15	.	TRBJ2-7	TGTGCCAGCATCCCGGGTAGCGGGGGACACTACGAGCAGTACTTC	CASIPGSGGHYEQYF
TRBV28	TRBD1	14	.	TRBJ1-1	TGTGCCAGCAGTTTACAGGGGGCCAACACTGAAGCTTTCTTT	CASSLQGANTEAFF
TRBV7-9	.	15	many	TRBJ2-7	TGTGCCAGCAGCCCCCAGATGAATCCCTCCTACGAGCAGTACTTC	CASSPQMNPSYEQYF
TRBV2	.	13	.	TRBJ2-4	TGTGCCAGCAGTACCCAAAGAGGGAACATTCAGTACTTC	CASSTQRGNIQYF
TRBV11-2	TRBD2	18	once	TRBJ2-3	TGTGCCAGCAGCTTAAGTGTGAGGGCTAGCGGGCGCGCAGATACGCAGTATTTT	CASSLSVRASGRADTQYF
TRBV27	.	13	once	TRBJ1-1	TGTGCCAGCAGACGACGGGCGCGGGCTGAAGCTTTCTTT	CASRRRARAEAFF
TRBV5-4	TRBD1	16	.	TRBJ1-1	TGTGCCAGCAGTCTCGACAGGGAGGCGTCGAACACTGAAGCTTTCTTT	CASSLDREASNTEAFF
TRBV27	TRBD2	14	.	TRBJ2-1	TGTGCCAGCAGAACAGCGGGAGGGGACAATGAGCAGTTCTTC	CASRTAGGDNEQFF
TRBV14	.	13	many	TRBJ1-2	TGTGCCAGCAGCCAAGATCCAGGGTGGCGCCACACCTTC	CASSQDPGWRHTF